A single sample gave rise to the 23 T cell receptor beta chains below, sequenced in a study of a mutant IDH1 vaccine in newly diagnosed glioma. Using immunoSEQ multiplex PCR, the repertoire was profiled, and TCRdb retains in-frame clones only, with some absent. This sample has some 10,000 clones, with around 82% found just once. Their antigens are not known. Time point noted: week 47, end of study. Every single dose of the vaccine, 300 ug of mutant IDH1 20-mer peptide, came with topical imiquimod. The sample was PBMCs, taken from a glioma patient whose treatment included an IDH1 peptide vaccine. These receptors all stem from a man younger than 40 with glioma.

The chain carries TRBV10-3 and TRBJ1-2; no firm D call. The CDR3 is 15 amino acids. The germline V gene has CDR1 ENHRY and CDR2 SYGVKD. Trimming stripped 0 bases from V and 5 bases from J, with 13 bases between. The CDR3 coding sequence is TGTGCCATCAGTGAGTCTCCCGGGTATTGGTATGGCTACACCTTC. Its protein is CAISESPGYWYGYTF.

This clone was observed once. The CDR3 sequence: CASSDDKGGEQYF. DNA for the CDR3: TGTGCCAGCAGCGACGACAAGGGGGGAGAGCAGTACTTC. The chain links TRBV6-5 to TRBJ2-7, with D possibly called TRBD1 or TRBD2 (6 bases each). There are 13 residues in the CDR3. Trimming took off 6 bases at V and 7 bases at J, with 16 bases between the two ends. Germline CDR1 MNHEY, CDR2 SVGAGI.

The CDR3 nucleotides read TGTGCCAGCAGCCCAGACAGGTCCCGGGTTTTCTACGAGCAGTACTTC. Its translation: CASSPDRSRVFYEQYF. The V and J genes are TRBV7-9 and TRBJ2-7; D may be TRBD1 (6 bases). The ends were cut back, 5 bases at V and 3 bases at J, with 20 bases in the middle. The CDR3 totals 16 residues. In germline, CDR1 is SEHNR, CDR2 FQNEAQ (reference sequence).

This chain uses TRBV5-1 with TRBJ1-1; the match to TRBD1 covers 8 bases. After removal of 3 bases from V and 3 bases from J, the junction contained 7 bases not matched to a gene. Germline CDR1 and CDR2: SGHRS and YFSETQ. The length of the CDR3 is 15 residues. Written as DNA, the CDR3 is TGCGCCAGCAGCTCAAGACAGGGGTGGGACACTGAAGCTTTCTTT. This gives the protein CASSSRQGWDTEAFF. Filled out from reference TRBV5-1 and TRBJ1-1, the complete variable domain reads KAGVTQTPRYLIKTRGQQVTLSCSPISGHRSVSWYQQTPGQGLQFLFEYFSETQRNKGNFPGRFSGRQFSNSRSEMNVSTLELGDSALYLCASSSRQGWDTEAFFGQGTRLTVV.

In DNA, the CDR3 is TGCAGCGCAGCCAGGGGGGGCGGACCCGGGGAGCTGTTTTTT. It yields the protein CSAARGGGPGELFF. The chain couples TRBV29-1 to TRBJ2-2, with D perhaps being TRBD1 or TRBD2 (7 bases each). CDR1 is SQVTM, CDR2 ANQGSEA, per germline. V was shortened by 7 bases and J by 6 bases, with 18 bases between the two germline ends. The CDR3 contains 14 residues.

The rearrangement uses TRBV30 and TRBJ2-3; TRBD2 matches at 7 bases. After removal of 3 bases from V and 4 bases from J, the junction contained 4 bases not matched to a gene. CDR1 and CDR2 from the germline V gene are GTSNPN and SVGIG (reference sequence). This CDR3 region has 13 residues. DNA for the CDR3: TGTGCCTGGAGCCCGGGAGGAGCAGATACGCAGTATTTT. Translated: CAWSPGGADTQYF.

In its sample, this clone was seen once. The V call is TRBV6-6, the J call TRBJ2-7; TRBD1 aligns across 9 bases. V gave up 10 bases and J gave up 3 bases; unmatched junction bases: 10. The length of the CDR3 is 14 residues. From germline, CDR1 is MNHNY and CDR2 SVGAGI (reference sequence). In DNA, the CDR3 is TGTGCCACCTCCGGGACAGGGATTGACTACGAGCAGTACTTC. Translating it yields CATSGTGIDYEQYF.

The CDR3 DNA follows: TGTGTCGTGGCGCAGACTTCCTACAATGAGCAGTTCTTC. Translated: CVVAQTSYNEQFF. The chain carries TRBV5-4 and TRBJ2-1; no clear D. Germline CDR1 SGHNT, CDR2 YYREEE (reference sequence). The CDR3 sequence is 13 residues long.

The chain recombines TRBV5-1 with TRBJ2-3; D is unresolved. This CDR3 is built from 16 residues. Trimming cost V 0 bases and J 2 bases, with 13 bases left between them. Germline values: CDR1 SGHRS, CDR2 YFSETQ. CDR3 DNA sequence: TGCGCCAGCAGCTTGGCCTCGGTCAGCGACACAGATACGCAGTATTTT. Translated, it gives CASSLASVSDTDTQYF.

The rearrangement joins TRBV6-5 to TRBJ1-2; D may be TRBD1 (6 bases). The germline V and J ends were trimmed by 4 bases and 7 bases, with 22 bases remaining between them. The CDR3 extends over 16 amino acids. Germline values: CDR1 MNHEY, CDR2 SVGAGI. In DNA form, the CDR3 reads TGTGCCAGCAGTTCCGAAGGAGGGAGGGGGGCGGGTGGCTACACCTTC. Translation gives CASSSEGGRGAGGYTF.

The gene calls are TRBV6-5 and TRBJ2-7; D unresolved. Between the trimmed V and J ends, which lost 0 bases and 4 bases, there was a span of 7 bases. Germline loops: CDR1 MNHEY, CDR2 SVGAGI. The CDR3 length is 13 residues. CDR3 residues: CASSYSSAYEQYF. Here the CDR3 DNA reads TGTGCCAGCAGTTACTCCAGTGCATACGAGCAGTACTTC.

CDR3 in DNA: TGTGCCAGCGGTCAGCCGGGCCTTTCCGGCTACACCTTC. This encodes CASGQPGLSGYTF. The J gene is TRBJ1-2, the V gene TRBV28; no clear D gene. CDR3 length equals 13 residues. V shed 8 bases and J shed 8 bases, with 18 bases lying between them. Germline CDR1 MDHEN, CDR2 SYDVKM.

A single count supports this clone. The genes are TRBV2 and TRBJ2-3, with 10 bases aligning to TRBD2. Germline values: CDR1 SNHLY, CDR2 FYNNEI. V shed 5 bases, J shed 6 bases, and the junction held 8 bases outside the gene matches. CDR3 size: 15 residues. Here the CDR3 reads CASSTSGTPSDTQYF. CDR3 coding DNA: TGTGCCAGCAGTACTAGCGGGACCCCTTCCGATACGCAGTATTTT.

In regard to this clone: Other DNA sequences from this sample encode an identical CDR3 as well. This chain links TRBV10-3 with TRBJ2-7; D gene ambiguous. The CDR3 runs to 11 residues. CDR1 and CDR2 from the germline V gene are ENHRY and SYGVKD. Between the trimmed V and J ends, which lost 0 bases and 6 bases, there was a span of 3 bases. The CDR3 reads CAISESGEQYF. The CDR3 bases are TGTGCCATCAGTGAGTCGGGCGAGCAGTACTTC.

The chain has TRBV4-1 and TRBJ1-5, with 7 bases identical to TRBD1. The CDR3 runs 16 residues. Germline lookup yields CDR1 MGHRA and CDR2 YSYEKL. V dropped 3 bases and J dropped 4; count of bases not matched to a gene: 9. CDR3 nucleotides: TGCGCCAGCAGCCACCCTGGGGGACAGAAAAATCAGCCCCAGCATTTT. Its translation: CASSHPGGQKNQPQHF.

This chain's CDR3 is CASSLARWVGTSGSANEQFF. The CDR3 nucleotides read TGCGCCAGCAGCTTGGCAAGGTGGGTGGGGACTAGCGGCTCCGCAAATGAGCAGTTCTTC. The rearrangement joins TRBV5-1 to TRBJ2-1; 11 nucleotides agree with TRBD2. Losses at the gene ends were 0 bases for V and 7 bases for J; bases not matched to a gene: 18. The germline CDR1 and CDR2 sequences are SGHRS and YFSETQ. The CDR3 has 20 residues.

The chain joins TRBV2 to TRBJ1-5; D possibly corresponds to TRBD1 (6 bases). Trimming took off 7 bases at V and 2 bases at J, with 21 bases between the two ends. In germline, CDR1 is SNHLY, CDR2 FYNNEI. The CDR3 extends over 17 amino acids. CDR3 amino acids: CASIESTGNGGNQPQHF. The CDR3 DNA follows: TGTGCCAGCATCGAATCCACAGGGAATGGTGGCAATCAGCCCCAGCATTTT.

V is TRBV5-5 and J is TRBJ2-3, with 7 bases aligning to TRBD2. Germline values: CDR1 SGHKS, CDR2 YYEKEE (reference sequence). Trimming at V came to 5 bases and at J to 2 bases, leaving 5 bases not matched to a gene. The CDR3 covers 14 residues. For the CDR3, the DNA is TGTGCCAGCAGTTCTAGCGGACTCACAGATACGCAGTATTTT. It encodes CASSSSGLTDTQYF.

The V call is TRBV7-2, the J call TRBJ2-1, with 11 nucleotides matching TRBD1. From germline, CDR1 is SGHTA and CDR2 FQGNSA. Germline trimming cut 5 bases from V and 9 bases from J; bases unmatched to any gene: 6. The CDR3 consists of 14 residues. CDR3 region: CASSLDRGRGEQFF. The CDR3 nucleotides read TGTGCCAGCAGCCTGGACAGGGGGCGCGGTGAGCAGTTCTTC.

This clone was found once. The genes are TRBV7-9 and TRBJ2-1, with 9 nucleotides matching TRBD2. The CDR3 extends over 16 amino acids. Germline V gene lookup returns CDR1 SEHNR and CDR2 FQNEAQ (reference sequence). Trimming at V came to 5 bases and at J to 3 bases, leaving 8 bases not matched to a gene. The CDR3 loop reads CASSETRLADYNEQFF. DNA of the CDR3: TGTGCCAGCAGCGAAACTCGACTAGCGGACTACAATGAGCAGTTCTTC. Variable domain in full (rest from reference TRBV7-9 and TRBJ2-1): DTGVSQNPRHKITKRGQNVTFRCDPISEHNRLYWYRQTLGQGPEFLTYFQNEAQLEKSRLLSDRFSAERPKGSFSTLEIQRTEQGDSAMYLCASSETRLADYNEQFFGPGTRLTVL.

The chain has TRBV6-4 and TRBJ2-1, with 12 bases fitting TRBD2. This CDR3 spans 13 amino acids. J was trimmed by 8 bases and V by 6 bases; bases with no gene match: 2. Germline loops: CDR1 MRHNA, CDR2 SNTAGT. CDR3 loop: CASRTSGSHEQFF. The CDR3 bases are TGTGCCAGCAGGACTAGCGGGAGTCATGAGCAGTTCTTC.

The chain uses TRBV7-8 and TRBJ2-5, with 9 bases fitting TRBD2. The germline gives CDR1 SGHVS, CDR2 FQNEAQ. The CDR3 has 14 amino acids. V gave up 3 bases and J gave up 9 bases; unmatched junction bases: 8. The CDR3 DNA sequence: TGTGCCAGCAGCTTCGGGACAGCGGGAGGACCCCAGTACTTC. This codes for CASSFGTAGGPQYF.

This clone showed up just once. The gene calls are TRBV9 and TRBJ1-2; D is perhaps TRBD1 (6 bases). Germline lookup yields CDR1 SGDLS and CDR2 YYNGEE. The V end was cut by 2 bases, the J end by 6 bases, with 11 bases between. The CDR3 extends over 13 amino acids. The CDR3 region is CASSVEGDNGYTF. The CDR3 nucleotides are TGTGCCAGCAGCGTGGAGGGGGATAATGGCTACACCTTC.